This T cell receptor beta chain was profiled in a study of a mutant IDH1 vaccine in newly diagnosed glioma. Study background: Once 4-6 weeks had passed after radiotherapy alone, vaccination started, or it started with temozolomide cycles. Sex among treated patients split around 60% male, roughly 40% female; mean age was approximately 41 years.

Time point defined: week 5, during vaccination. Each dose of the vaccine consisted of 300 ug of mutant IDH1 20-mer peptide, with topical imiquimod. In the case of this clone: The target antigen is unknown.

Overall study results and limits: Across multiple MHC alleles, roughly 93% of patients had vaccine-induced responses. Alterations occurring in top peripheral T cell clonotypes seemed unrelated to pseudoprogression.

The V gene's germline CDR1 is SGDLS and CDR2 YYNGEE. The V end lost 2 bases, the J end lost 2 bases, and 11 bases lay between the germline ends. There are 14 residues in the CDR3. The repertoire was sequenced with immunoSEQ multiplex PCR; TCRdb's copy has only in-frame clones and lacks some. Here the sample spans 37,000 or so clones, about 80% being singletons. The chain couples TRBV9 to TRBJ2-7; D might be TRBD2 (5 bases). Sequences were derived from PBMCs, sampled from a glioma patient whose treatment included an IDH1 peptide vaccine. This clonotype was sampled from a man aged 25 to 45 with glioma. The CDR3, as DNA: TGTGCCAGCAGCGTTGGCGGGCAAGCCTACGAGCAGTACTTC. Protein: CASSVGGQAYEQYF.